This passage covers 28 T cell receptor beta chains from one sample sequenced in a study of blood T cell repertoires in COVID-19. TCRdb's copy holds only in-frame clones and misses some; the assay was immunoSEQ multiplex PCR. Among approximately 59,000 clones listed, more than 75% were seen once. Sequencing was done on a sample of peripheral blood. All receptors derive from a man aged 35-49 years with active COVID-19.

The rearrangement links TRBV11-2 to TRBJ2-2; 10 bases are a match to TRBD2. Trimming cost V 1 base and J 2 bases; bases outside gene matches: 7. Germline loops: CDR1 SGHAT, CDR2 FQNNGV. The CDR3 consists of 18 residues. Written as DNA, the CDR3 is TGTGCCAGCAGCTTAGGCCTAGCGGGAGTGGTTAACACCGGGGAGCTGTTTTTT. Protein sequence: CASSLGLAGVVNTGELFF.

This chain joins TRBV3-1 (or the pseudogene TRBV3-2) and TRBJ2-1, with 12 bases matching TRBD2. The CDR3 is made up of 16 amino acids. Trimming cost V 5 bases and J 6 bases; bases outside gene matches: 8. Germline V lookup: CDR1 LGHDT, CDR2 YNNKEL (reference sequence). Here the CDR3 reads CASSSRTSGDINEQFF. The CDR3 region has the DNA TGTGCCAGCAGCTCGCGGACTAGCGGGGACATCAATGAGCAGTTCTTC.

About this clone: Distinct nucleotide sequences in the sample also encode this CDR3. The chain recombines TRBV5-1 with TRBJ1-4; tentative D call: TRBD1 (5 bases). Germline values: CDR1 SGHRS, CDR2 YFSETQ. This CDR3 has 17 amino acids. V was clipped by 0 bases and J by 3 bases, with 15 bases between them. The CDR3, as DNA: TGCGCCAGCAGCTTGGGGCAGGGTGAAGGGCCTAATGAAAAACTGTTTTTT. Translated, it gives CASSLGQGEGPNEKLFF.

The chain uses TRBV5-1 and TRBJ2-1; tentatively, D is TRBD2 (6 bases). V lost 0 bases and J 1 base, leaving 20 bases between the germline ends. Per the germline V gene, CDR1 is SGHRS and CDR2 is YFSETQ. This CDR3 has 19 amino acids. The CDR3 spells CASSLVWAGSMGSYNEQFF. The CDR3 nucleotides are TGCGCCAGCAGCTTGGTTTGGGCGGGGAGTATGGGGTCCTACAATGAGCAGTTCTTC.

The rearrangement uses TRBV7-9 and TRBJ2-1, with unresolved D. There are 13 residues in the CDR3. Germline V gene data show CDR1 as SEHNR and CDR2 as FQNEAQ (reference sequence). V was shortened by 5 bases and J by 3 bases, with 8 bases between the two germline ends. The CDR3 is CASSKLGYNEQFF. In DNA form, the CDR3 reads TGTGCCAGCAGCAAGCTAGGCTACAATGAGCAGTTCTTC.

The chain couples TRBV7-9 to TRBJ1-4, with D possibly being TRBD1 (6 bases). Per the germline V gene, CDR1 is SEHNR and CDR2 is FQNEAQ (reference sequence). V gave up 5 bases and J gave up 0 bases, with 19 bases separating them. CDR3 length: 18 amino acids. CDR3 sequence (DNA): TGTGCCAGCAGCGCCCTTCGGACAGCTGTTGCAACTAATGAAAAACTGTTTTTT. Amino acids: CASSALRTAVATNEKLFF.

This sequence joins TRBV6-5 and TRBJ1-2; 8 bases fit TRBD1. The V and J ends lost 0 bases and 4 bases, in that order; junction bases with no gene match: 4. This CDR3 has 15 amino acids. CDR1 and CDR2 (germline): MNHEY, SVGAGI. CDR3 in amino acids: CASSYSGTGLYGYTF. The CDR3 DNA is TGTGCCAGCAGTTACTCGGGGACAGGACTCTATGGCTACACCTTC.

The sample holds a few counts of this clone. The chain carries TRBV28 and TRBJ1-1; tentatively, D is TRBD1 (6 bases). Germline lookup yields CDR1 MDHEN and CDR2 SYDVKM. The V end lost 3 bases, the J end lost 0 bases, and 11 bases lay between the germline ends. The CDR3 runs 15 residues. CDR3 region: CASSFFGQMNTEAFF. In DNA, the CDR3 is TGTGCCAGCAGTTTTTTCGGACAGATGAACACTGAAGCTTTCTTT.

CDR3 sequence reads: CASSLAGLAGGTGELFF. The CDR3 DNA reads as TGCGCCAGCAGCTTGGCGGGACTAGCGGGAGGAACCGGGGAGCTGTTTTTT. The chain uses TRBV5-1 and TRBJ2-2, with 15 bases fitting TRBD2. The CDR3 loop spans 17 amino acids. After removal of 0 bases from V and 5 bases from J, the junction contained 2 bases not matched to a gene. CDR1 is SGHRS, CDR2 YFSETQ, per germline.

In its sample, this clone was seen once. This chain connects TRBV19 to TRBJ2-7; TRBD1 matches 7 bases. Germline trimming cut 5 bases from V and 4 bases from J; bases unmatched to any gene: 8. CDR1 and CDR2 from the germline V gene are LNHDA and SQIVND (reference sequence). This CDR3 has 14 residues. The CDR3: CASSPRGRSYEQYF. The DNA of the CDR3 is TGTGCCAGTAGTCCCAGGGGGAGATCTTACGAGCAGTACTTC.

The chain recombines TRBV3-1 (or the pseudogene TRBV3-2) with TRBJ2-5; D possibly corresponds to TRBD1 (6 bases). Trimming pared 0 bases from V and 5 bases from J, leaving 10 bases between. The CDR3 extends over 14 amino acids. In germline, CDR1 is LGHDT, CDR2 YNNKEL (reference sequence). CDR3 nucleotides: TGTGCCAGCAGCCAAGAGTTGGGGGCGGAGACCCAGTACTTC. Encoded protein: CASSQELGAETQYF.

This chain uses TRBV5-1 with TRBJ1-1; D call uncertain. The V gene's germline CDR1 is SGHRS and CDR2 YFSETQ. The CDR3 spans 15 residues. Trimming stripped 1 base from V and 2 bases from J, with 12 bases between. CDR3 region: CASSLFRGRNTEAFF. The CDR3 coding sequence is TGCGCCAGCAGCTTGTTCCGCGGTAGAAACACTGAAGCTTTCTTT.

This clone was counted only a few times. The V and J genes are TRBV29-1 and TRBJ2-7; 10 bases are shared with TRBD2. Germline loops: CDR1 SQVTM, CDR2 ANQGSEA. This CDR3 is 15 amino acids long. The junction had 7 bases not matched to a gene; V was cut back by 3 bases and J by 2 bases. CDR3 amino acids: CSVDKLAGVPYEQYF. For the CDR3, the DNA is TGCAGCGTTGATAAGCTAGCGGGAGTACCCTACGAGCAGTACTTC.

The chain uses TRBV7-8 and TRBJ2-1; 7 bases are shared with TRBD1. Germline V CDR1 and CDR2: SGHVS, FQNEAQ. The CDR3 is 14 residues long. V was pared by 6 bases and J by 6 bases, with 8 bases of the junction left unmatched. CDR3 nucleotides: TGTGCCAGCAGGGGTTGGGCAGGGGGCAATGAGCAGTTCTTC. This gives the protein CASRGWAGGNEQFF. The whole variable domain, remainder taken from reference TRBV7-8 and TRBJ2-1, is GAGVSQSPRYKVAKRGQDVALRCDPISGHVSLFWYQQALGQGPEFLTYFQNEAQLDKSGLPSDRFFAERPEGSVSTLKIQRTQQEDSAVYLCASRGWAGGNEQFFGPGTRLTVL.

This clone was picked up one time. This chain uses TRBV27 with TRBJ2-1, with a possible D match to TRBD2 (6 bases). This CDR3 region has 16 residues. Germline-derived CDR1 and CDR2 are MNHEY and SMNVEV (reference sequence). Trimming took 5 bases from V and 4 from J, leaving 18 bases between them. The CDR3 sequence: CASSPYPSGLYNEQFF. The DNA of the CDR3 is TGTGCCAGCAGTCCCTACCCCAGCGGGTTATACAATGAGCAGTTCTTC.

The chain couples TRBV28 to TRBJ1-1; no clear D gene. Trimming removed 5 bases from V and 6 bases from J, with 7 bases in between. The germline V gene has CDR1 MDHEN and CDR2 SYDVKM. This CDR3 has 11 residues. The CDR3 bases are TGTGCCAGCAGTACAATCTCTGAAGCTTTCTTT. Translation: CASSTISEAFF.

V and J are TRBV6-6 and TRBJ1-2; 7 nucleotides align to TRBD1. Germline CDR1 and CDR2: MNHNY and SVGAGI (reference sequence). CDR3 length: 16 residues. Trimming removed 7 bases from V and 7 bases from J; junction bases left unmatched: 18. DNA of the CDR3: TGTGCCAGCACCCAACCGGAGGGGGCAACCCGGCGTGGCTACACCTTC. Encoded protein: CASTQPEGATRRGYTF.

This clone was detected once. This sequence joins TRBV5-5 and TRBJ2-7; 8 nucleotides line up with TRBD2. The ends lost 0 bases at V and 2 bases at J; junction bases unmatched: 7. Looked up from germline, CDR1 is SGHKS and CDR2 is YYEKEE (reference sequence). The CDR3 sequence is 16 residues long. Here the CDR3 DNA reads TGTGCCAGCAGCTTGGGTCCCGACGGGAGGGCCTACGAGCAGTACTTC. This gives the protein CASSLGPDGRAYEQYF.

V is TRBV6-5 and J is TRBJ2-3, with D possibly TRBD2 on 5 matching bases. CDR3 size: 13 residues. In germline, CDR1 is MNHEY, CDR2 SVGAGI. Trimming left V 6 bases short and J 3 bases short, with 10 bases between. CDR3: CASSVERTDTQYF. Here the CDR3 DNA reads TGTGCCAGCAGCGTGGAGCGGACAGATACGCAGTATTTT.

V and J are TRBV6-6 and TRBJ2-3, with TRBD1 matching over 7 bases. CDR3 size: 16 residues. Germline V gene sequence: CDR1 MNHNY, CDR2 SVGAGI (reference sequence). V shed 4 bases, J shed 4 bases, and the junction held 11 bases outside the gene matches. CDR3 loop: CASSSQGPGGADTQYF. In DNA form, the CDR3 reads TGTGCCAGCAGTTCACAGGGGCCTGGGGGCGCAGATACGCAGTATTTT.

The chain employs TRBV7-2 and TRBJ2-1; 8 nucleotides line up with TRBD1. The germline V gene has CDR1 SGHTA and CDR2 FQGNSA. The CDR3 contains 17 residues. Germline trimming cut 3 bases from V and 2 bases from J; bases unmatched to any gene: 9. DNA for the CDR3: TGTGCCAGCAGCTTCCTAGGGACAGGCCTTCCCTACAATGAGCAGTTCTTC. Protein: CASSFLGTGLPYNEQFF.

CDR3 sequence (DNA): TGTGCCAGCAGTTTATATCAGGGGACAAGCGAAGCTTTCTTT. Its protein product is CASSLYQGTSEAFF. V is TRBV27 and J is TRBJ1-1, with TRBD1 as a possible D gene (6 bases). Trimming removed 1 base at V and 8 bases at J, with 14 bases between. Germline loops: CDR1 MNHEY, CDR2 SMNVEV (reference sequence). The CDR3 spans 14 residues.

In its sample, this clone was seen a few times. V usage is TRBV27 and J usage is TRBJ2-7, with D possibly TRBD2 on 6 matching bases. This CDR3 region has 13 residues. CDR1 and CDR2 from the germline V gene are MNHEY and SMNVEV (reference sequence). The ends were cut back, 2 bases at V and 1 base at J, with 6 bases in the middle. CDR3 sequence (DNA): TGTGCCAGCAGTTTACGGGAGTCCTACGAGCAGTACTTC. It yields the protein CASSLRESYEQYF.

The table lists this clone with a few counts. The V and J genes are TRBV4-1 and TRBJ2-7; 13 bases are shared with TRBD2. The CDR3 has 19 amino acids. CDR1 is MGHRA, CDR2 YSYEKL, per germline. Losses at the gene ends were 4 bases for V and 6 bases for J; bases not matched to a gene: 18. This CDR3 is CASSPQRGTSGDNRREQYF. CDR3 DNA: TGCGCCAGCAGCCCCCAGAGGGGGACTAGCGGGGACAACCGCCGCGAGCAGTACTTC.

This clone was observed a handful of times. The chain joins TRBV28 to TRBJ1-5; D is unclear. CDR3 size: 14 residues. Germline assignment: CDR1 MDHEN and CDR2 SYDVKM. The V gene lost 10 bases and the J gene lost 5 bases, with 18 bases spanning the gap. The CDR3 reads CATASEVGYQPQHF. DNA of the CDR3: TGTGCCACAGCGTCGGAGGTTGGCTATCAGCCCCAGCATTTT.

The chain's CDR3 is CASSGLVSGELFF. In DNA, the CDR3 is TGCGCCAGCAGCGGACTAGTCTCCGGGGAGCTGTTTTTT. The rearrangement uses TRBV10-2 and TRBJ2-2, with TRBD2 matching over 7 bases. CDR3 length: 13 amino acids. Trimming removed 6 bases from V and 6 bases from J; junction bases left unmatched: 4. Germline values: CDR1 WSHSY, CDR2 SAAADI.

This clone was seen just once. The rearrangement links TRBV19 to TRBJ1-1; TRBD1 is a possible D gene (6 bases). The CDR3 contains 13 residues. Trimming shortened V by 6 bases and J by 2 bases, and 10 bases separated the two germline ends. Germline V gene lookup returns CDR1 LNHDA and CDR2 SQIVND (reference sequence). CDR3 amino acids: CASSRDINTEAFF. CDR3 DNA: TGTGCCAGTAGCCGGGACATAAACACTGAAGCTTTCTTT. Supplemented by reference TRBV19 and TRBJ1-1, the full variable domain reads DGGITQSPKYLFRKEGQNVTLSCEQNLNHDAMYWYRQDPGQGLRLIYYSQIVNDFQKGDIAEGYSVSREKKESFPLTVTSAQKNPTAFYLCASSRDINTEAFFGQGTRLTVV.

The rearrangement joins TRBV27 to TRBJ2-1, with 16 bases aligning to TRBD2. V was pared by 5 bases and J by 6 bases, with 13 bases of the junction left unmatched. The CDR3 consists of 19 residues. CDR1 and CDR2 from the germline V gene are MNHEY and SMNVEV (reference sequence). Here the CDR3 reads CASSPGLAGGPRLVNEQFF. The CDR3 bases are TGTGCCAGCAGTCCGGGACTAGCGGGAGGGCCGCGGCTAGTCAATGAGCAGTTCTTC.